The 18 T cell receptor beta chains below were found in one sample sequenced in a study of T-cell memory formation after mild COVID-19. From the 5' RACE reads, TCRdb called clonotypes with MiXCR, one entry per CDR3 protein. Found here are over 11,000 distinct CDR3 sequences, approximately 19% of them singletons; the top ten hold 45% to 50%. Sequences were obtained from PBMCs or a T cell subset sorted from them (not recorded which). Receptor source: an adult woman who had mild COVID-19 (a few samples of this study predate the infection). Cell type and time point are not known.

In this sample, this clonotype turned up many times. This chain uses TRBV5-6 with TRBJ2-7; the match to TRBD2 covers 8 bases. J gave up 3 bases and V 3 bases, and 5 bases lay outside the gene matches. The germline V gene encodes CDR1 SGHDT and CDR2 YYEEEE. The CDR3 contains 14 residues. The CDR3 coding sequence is TGTGCCAGCAGCTCCGGGACTAGTAACTACGAGCAGTACTTC. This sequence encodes CASSSGTSNYEQYF.

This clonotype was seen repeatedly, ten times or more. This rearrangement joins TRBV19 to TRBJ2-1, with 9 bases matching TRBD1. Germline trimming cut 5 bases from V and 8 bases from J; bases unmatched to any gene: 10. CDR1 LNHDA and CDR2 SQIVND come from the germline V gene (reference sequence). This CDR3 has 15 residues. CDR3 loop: CASSPWDRVIDEQFF. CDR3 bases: TGTGCCAGTAGTCCATGGGACAGGGTTATAGATGAGCAGTTCTTC.

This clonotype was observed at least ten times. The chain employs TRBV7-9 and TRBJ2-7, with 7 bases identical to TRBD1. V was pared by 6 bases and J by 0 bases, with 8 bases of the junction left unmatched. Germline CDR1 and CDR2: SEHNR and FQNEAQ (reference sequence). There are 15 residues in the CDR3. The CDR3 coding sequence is TGTGCCAGCAGATACGGGACAGCCCTCTCCTACGAGCAGTACTTC. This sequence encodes CASRYGTALSYEQYF.

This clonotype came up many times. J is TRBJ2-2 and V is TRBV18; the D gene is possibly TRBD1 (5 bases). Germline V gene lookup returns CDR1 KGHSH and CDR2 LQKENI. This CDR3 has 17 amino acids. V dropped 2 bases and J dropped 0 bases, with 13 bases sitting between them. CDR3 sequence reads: CASSPFYQGSNTGELFF. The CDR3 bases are TGTGCCAGCTCACCATTCTACCAGGGTTCGAACACCGGGGAGCTGTTTTTT.

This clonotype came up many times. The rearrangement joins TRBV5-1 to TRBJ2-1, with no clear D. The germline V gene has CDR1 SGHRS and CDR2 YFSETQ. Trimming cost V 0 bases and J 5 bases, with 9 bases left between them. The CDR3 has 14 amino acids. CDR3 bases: TGCGCCAGCAGCTTGGAGGTTGGGAACAATGAGCAGTTCTTC. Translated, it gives CASSLEVGNNEQFF.

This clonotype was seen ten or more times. The CDR3 DNA reads TGTGCCAGCAGCTACCTAACTTCTGCCCGGGACTCCCCTACTGAGCAGTTCTTC. Protein sequence: CASSYLTSARDSPTEQFF. V is TRBV7-9 and J is TRBJ2-1; D possibly corresponds to TRBD2 (6 bases). Germline values: CDR1 SEHNR, CDR2 FQNEAQ (reference sequence). The CDR3 contains 18 residues. Trimming cost V 4 bases and J 9 bases, with 28 bases left between them. Based on the CDR3 plus reference TRBV7-9 and TRBJ2-1, the full variable domain is DTGVSQNPRHKITKRGQNVTFRCDPISEHNRLYWYRQTLGQGPEFLTYFQNEAQLEKSRLLSDRFSAERPKGSFSTLEIQRTEQGDSAMYLCASSYLTSARDSPTEQFFGPGTRLTVL.

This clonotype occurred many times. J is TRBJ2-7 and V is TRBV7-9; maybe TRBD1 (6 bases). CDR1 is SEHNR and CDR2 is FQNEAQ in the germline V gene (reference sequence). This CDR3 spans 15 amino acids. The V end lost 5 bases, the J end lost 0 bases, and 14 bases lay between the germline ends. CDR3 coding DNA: TGTGCCAGCAGCCATAGACAGGAGCACTCCTACGAGCAGTACTTC. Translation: CASSHRQEHSYEQYF.

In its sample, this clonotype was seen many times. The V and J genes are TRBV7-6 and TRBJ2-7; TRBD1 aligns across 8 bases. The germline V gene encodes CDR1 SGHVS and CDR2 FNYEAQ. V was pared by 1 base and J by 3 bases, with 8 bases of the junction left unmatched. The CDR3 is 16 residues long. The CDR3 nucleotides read TGTGCCAGCAGCTTAGGGACAGGGAATATAGGCTACGAGCAGTACTTC. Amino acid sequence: CASSLGTGNIGYEQYF. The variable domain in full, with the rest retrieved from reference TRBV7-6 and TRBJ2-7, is GAGVSQSPRYKVTKRGQDVALRCDPISGHVSLYWYRQALGQGPEFLTYFNYEAQQDKSGLPNDRFSAERPEGSISTLTIQRTEQRDSAMYRCASSLGTGNIGYEQYFGPGTRLTVT.

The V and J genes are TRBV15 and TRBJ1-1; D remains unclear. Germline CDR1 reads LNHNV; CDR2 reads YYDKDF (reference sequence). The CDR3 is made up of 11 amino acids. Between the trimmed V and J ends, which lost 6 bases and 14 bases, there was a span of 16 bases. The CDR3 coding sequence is TGTGCCACCAGTGACCGGGCTAGGTGCTTCTTT. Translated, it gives CATSDRARCFF.

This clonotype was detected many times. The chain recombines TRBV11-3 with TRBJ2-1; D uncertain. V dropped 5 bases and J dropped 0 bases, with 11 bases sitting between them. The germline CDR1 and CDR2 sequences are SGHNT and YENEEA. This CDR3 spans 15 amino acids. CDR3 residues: CASSRIGISYNEQFF. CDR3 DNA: TGTGCCAGCAGCCGGATAGGGATCTCCTACAATGAGCAGTTCTTC.

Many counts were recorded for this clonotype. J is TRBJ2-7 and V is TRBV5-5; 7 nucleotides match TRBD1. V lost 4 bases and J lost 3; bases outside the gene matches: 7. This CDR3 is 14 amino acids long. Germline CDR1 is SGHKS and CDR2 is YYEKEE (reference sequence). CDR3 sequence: CASSDRALNYEQYF. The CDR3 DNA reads TGTGCCAGCAGCGACAGGGCGCTAAACTACGAGCAGTACTTC.

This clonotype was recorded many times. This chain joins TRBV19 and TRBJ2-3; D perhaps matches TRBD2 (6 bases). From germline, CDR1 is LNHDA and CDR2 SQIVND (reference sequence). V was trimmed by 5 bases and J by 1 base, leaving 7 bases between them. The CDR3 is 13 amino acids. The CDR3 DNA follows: TGTGCCAGTAGTCCTAGCGGCACAGATACGCAGTATTTT. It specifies CASSPSGTDTQYF.

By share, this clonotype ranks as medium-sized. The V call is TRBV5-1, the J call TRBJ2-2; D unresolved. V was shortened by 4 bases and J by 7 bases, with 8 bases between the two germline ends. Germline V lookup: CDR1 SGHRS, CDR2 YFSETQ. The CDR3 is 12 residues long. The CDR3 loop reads CASSAGIGELFF. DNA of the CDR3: TGCGCCAGCAGCGCTGGGATCGGGGAGCTGTTTTTT.

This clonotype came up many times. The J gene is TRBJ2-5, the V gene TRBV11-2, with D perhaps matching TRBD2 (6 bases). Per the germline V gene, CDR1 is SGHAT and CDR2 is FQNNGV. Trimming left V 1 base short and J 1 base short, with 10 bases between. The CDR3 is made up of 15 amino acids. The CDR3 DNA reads TGTGCCAGCAGCTTAGGAGGTAGCGGCCAAGAGACCCAGTACTTC. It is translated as CASSLGGSGQETQYF. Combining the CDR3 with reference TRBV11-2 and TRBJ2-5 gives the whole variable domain EAGVAQSPRYKIIEKRQSVAFWCNPISGHATLYWYQQILGQGPKLLIQFQNNGVVDDSQLPKDRFSAERLKGVDSTLKIQPAKLEDSAVYLCASSLGGSGQETQYFGPGTRLLVL.

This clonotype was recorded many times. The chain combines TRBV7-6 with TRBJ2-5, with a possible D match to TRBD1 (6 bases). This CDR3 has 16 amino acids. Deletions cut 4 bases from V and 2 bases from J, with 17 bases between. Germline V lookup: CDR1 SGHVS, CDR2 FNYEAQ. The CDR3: CASSYGRGLEQETQYF. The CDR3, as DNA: TGTGCCAGCAGCTACGGCAGGGGCTTAGAGCAAGAGACCCAGTACTTC.

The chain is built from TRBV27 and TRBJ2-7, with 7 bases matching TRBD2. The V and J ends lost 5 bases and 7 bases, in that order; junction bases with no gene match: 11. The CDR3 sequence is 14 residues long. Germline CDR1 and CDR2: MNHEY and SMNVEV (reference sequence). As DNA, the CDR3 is TGTGCCAGCAGTCCCACCGGGGGGTCCTGGGAGCAGTACTTC. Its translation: CASSPTGGSWEQYF.

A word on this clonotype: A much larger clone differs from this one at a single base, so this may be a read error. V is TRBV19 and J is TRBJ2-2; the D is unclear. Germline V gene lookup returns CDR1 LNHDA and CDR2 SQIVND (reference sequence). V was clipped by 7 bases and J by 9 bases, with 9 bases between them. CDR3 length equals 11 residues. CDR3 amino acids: CASTRRWELFF. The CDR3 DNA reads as TGTGCCAGTACCCGCCGCTGGGAGCTGTTTTTT.

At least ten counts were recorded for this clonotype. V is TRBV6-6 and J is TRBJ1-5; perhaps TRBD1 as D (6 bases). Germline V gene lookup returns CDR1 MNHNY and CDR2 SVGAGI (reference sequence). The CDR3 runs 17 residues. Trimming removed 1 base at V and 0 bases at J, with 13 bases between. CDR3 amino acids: CASSYWAGADSNQPQHF. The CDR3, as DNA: TGTGCCAGCAGTTACTGGGCAGGGGCGGATAGCAATCAGCCCCAGCATTTT.